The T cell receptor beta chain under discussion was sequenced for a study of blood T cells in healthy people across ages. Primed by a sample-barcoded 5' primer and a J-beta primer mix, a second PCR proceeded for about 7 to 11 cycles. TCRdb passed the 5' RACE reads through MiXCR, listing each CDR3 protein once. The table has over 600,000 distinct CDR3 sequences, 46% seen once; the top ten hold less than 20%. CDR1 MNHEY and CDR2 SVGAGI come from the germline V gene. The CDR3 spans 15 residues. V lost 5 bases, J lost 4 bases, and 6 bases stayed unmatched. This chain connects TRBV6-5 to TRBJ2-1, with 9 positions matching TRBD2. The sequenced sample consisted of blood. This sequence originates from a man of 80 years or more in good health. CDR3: CASSPLAGLYNEQFF. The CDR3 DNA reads TGTGCCAGCAGTCCACTAGCGGGTTTATACAATGAGCAGTTCTTC.